A few counts support the clone carrying this TCR beta chain. The antigen remains undetermined. This specimen belongs to a study of T cells in Graves' hyperthyroidism and ophthalmopathy. The study's findings and limits: By a 13 V-J model, ophthalmopathy was set apart from stable hyperthyroidism. With a median lead of around 6.7 months before onset, the model predicted ophthalmopathy.

These patients, aged 18 to 65, had recently diagnosed hyperthyroidism lasting under 2 months. Uncontrolled infection, other autoimmune disease, pregnancy or lactation barred patients from enrollment. RNA transcripts served as the template for amplifying TCR beta CDR3 regions. With the HTBI primer set, the TCR CDR3 went through a first round of RT-PCR. TCRdb ran MiXCR on the multiplex PCR reads and lists one entry per CDR3 protein. The table records roughly 700,000 distinct CDR3 sequences, 17% of them present only once. The clonotype was recovered from a man between 45 and 60 years old with Graves' hyperthyroidism. Sequenced sample: blood.

CDR3 sequence: CASKGTVNSPLHF. The CDR3 DNA reads as TGTGCCAGTAAGGGGACAGTCAATTCACCCCTCCACTTT. The chain employs TRBV27 and TRBJ1-6, with 7 bases lining up with TRBD1. With 9 bases clipped from V and 7 bases from J, the junction kept 6 bases outside the gene matches. The CDR3 runs to 13 residues. Germline CDR1 reads MNHEY; CDR2 reads SMNVEV (reference sequence).